The source of this T cell receptor (beta chain) is a study of T-cell reconstitution after alpha-beta-depleted transplantation in children (dated by TCRdb to the mid-2010s). Some background on the complete study: Using TCR repertoire profiling, the study quantitatively followed how T-cell immune reconstitution unfolded in children after TCRalphabeta/CD19-depleted allogeneic hematopoietic cell transplantation.

A word on this clonotype: Its antigen remains unidentified. No base quality values were provided; no much bigger clone lies one nucleotide off.

Libraries were constructed by PCR. The sample was run on an Illumina HiSeq 2500. To normalize quantification of the TCRbeta repertoire, the TCR libraries were built with molecular barcoding that relied on unique molecular identifiers. TCRdb ran its own pipeline on the public reads, namely fastp trimming at Q25 and MiXCR clone calling, and kept in-frame beta chains. Duplicate CDR3 protein sequences are folded into a single record with the most common DNA and genes. The sample table holds 750,000 to 950,000 distinct CDR3 sequences, of which under 20% were seen once. Roughly 5% of the sample is taken by the ten largest. Explained via the paper, the treatment or condition label denotes: allogeneic hematopoietic cell transplantation with graft depleted of TCRalphabeta T cells and CD19 B cells. Transplant recipients were children who received TCRalphabeta/CD19-depleted allogeneic hematopoietic cell grafts.

General study outcomes and caveats: The high TCRbeta diversity at day 60 in some patients was ascribed to recipient T cells and intrathymic progenitors that had survived conditioning. Hyperexpanded clone frequencies declined over subsequent months; after one year, T-cell counts and TCRbeta diversity were mostly attributed to newly produced T cells. The apparently early alphabetaT-cell count recovery about two months after transplant was reportedly dependent on only several hundred rapidly expanded clones derived from non-depleted graft cells.

This specimen was PBMCs, mostly from graft donor cells, taken 360 days after TCRalphabeta/CD19-depleted stem cell transplant. The sequence derives from a male patient aged 10 to 17 who had a stem cell transplant for acute lymphoblastic leukemia, so the T cells may come from the graft donor.

The CDR3 in this case is CASSLMSVGSTDTQYF. The DNA sequence is TGTGCCAGCAGCTTAATGTCAGTGGGGAGCACAGATACGCAGTATTTT. The sequence is built from TRBV7-8 and TRBJ2-3; confidence is insufficient to name the D gene. Spanning cysteine to phenylalanine, the CDR3 consists of 16 amino acids. The DNA shown is the 48-base CDR3, in frame from base 1. The junction shows trimming of 2 bases on V and 0 bases on J, plus 12 bases between the germline ends. The germline V gene supplies CDR1 SGHVS and CDR2 FQNEAQ.